Presented here are 15 T cell receptor beta chains from one specimen sequenced in a study of cytomegalovirus exposure and HLA in healthy donors listed by TCRdb under 2017. Preparation of the library involved the immunoSEQ multiplex PCR assay. For the multiplex PCR, a mixture combining 60 forward primers for TCR Vbeta segments and 13 reverse primers for TCR Jbeta segments was used. What TCRdb holds here is the immuneACCESS table cut down to in-frame rearrangements. Part of the clones is not present; checked against another copy, under half of the missing clones reflect an unresolved V gene, and the others are unexplained. Here the sample has over 110,000 clones; roughly 80% occur a single time. The ten largest clonotypes hold 8.8% of the sample. Sequencing used PBMCs. The receptor set was obtained from a woman in her fifties or sixties in good health and CMV-seropositive.

The rearrangement uses TRBV14 and TRBJ2-7; tentative D call: TRBD2 (5 bases). Trimming left V 4 bases short and J 4 bases short, with 17 bases between. The germline V gene encodes CDR1 SGHDN and CDR2 FVKESK. This CDR3 spans 15 amino acids. CDR3: CASSLLGVRTYEQYF. CDR3 in DNA: TGTGCCAGCAGCCTTCTCGGGGTACGGACGTACGAGCAGTACTTC.

J is TRBJ2-3 and V is TRBV11-2; no clear D gene. V was cut by 1 base and J by 0 bases, with 11 bases left in between. The V gene's germline CDR1 is SGHAT and CDR2 FQNNGV. This CDR3 is 16 amino acids long. This CDR3 is CASSLVSSPSTDTQYF. For the CDR3, the DNA is TGTGCCAGCAGCTTAGTGAGTAGTCCTAGCACAGATACGCAGTATTTT.

The rearrangement uses TRBV9 and TRBJ2-1; 9 bases agree with TRBD1. With 4 bases clipped from V and 7 bases from J, the junction kept 15 bases outside the gene matches. This CDR3 is built from 17 residues. Germline V gene sequence: CDR1 SGDLS, CDR2 YYNGEE. The CDR3 coding sequence is TGTGCCAGCAGCATAGGGTTTCGGACAGGGGAGTGGAATGAGCAGTTCTTC. Protein: CASSIGFRTGEWNEQFF. Filled out from reference TRBV9 and TRBJ2-1, the complete variable domain reads DSGVTQTPKHLITATGQRVTLRCSPRSGDLSVYWYQQSLDQGLQFLIQYYNGEERAKGNILERFSAQQFPDLHSELNLSSLELGDSALYFCASSIGFRTGEWNEQFFGPGTRLTVL.

The chain links TRBV27 to TRBJ1-5; 7 positions agree with TRBD1. V was pared by 5 bases and J by 5 bases, with 9 bases of the junction left unmatched. Germline assignment: CDR1 MNHEY and CDR2 SMNVEV (reference sequence). The CDR3 runs 15 residues. The CDR3 bases are TGTGCCAGCAGTGCCGAGGGACAGCCTTATCAGCCCCAGCATTTT. Its translation is CASSAEGQPYQPQHF.

The gene calls are TRBV5-6 and TRBJ2-3; perhaps TRBD1 as D (5 bases). Trimming removed 1 base at V and 5 bases at J, with 14 bases between. The germline gives CDR1 SGHDT, CDR2 YYEEEE. The CDR3 loop spans 15 amino acids. The CDR3 DNA sequence: TGTGCCAGCAGCTTGTCGCAGGGCTTTGTAGATACGCAGTATTTT. Its translation is CASSLSQGFVDTQYF.

V gene TRBV5-4 combines with J gene TRBJ2-7, with 9 bases lining up with TRBD1. CDR1 and CDR2 (germline): SGHNT, YYREEE (reference sequence). V dropped 1 base and J dropped 4; count of bases not matched to a gene: 3. CDR3 length equals 14 residues. The CDR3, as DNA: TGTGCCAGCAGCTTGACAGGGGGCGGGTACGAGCAGTACTTC. Its translation: CASSLTGGGYEQYF.

The chain uses TRBV4-3 and TRBJ2-5; perhaps TRBD2 as D (5 bases). V shed 8 bases and J shed 5 bases, with 12 bases lying between them. Germline CDR1 reads LGHNA; CDR2 reads YSLEER. The CDR3 has 12 amino acids. CDR3 DNA: TGCGCCAGCGCCCCGGACTCTGAGACCCAGTACTTC. Its protein is CASAPDSETQYF.

The V and J genes are TRBV11-3 and TRBJ2-3; D uncertain. The CDR3 spans 14 residues. Trimming shortened V by 1 base and J by 0 bases, and 5 bases separated the two germline ends. In germline, CDR1 is SGHNT, CDR2 YENEEA. This CDR3 is CASSLGASTDTQYF. The DNA for the CDR3 is TGTGCCAGCAGCTTAGGAGCTAGCACAGATACGCAGTATTTT. Complete variable domain (other parts from reference TRBV11-3 and TRBJ2-3): EAGVVQSPRYKIIEKKQPVAFWCNPISGHNTLYWYLQNLGQGPELLIRYENEEAVDDSQLPKDRFSAERLKGVDSTLKIQPAELGDSAVYLCASSLGASTDTQYFGPGTRLTVL.

The CDR3 reads CASTVGLGQGGGYTF. The DNA for the CDR3 is TGTGCCAGCACCGTGGGTCTGGGGCAGGGTGGCGGCTACACCTTC. The chain carries TRBV9 and TRBJ1-2; D possibly corresponds to TRBD1 (5 bases). Trimming left V 6 bases short and J 8 bases short, with 23 bases between. Per the germline V gene, CDR1 is SGDLS and CDR2 is YYNGEE. CDR3 length equals 15 residues.

In the case of this clone: The sample has other DNA sequences that encode this CDR3 too. The rearrangement joins TRBV7-2 to TRBJ2-7, with 7 bases aligning to TRBD1. The germline V gene encodes CDR1 SGHTA and CDR2 FQGNSA. The CDR3 covers 14 residues. With V trimmed by 0 bases and J by 4 bases, 3 bases remained unmatched. CDR3 residues: CASSLAGQSYEQYF. For the CDR3, the DNA is TGTGCCAGCAGCTTAGCGGGACAGAGTTACGAGCAGTACTTC.

This clone was seen only a few times. The chain recombines TRBV5-6 with TRBJ1-2; D is unresolved. CDR3 size: 13 residues. Germline V gives CDR1 SGHDT, CDR2 YYEEEE. Trimming removed 4 bases from V and 5 bases from J, with 12 bases in between. DNA of the CDR3: TGTGCCAGCAGCCCCGAGGAGTCGTATGGCTACACCTTC. Its translation is CASSPEESYGYTF.

This clone was seen a handful of times. J is TRBJ2-7 and V is TRBV10-3; perhaps TRBD1 as D (6 bases). CDR1 ENHRY and CDR2 SYGVKD come from the germline V gene. This CDR3 has 13 residues. The V and J ends lost 8 bases and 0 bases respectively, with 11 bases between them. CDR3 loop: CAIGQDSSYEQYF. As DNA, the CDR3 is TGTGCCATCGGTCAGGACAGCTCCTACGAGCAGTACTTC.

The genes are TRBV19 and TRBJ1-4; 8 bases align to TRBD1. The J segment lost 0 bases and the V segment lost 5 bases, leaving 8 bases of the junction unmatched. The CDR3 has 17 residues. Per the germline V gene, CDR1 is LNHDA and CDR2 is SQIVND (reference sequence). The CDR3 is CASSRRQGQATNEKLFF. The CDR3, as DNA: TGTGCCAGTAGTCGTCGACAGGGGCAAGCAACTAATGAAAAACTGTTTTTT. The entire variable domain, with the rest obtained from reference TRBV19 and TRBJ1-4, is as follows: DGGITQSPKYLFRKEGQNVTLSCEQNLNHDAMYWYRQDPGQGLRLIYYSQIVNDFQKGDIAEGYSVSREKKESFPLTVTSAQKNPTAFYLCASSRRQGQATNEKLFFGSGTQLSVL.

The rearrangement joins TRBV10-3 to TRBJ2-7; the D is unclear. CDR1 is ENHRY, CDR2 SYGVKD, per germline. Trimming stripped 4 bases from V and 4 bases from J, with 14 bases between. The CDR3 length is 14 residues. CDR3: CAISGRPKTYEQYF. The CDR3 DNA is TGTGCCATCAGTGGGCGGCCGAAGACTTACGAGCAGTACTTC.

The rearrangement links TRBV30 to TRBJ2-6, with no clear D. The CDR3 totals 13 residues. V was clipped by 2 bases and J by 1 base, with 3 bases between them. Germline V gene sequence: CDR1 GTSNPN, CDR2 SVGIG (reference sequence). DNA for the CDR3: TGTGCCTGGAGTCCTTCTGGGGCCAACGTCCTGACTTTC. Translated, it gives CAWSPSGANVLTF.